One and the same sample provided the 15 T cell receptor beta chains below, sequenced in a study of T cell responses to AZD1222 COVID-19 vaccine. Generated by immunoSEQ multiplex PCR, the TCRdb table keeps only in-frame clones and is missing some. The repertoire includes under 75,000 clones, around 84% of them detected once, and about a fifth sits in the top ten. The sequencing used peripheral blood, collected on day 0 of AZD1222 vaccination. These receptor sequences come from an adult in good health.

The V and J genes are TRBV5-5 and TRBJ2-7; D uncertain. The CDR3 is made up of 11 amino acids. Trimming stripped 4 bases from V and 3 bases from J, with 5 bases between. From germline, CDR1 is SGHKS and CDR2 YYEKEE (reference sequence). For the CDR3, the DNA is TGTGCCAGCAGCATTTACTACGAGCAGTACTTC. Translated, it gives CASSIYYEQYF.

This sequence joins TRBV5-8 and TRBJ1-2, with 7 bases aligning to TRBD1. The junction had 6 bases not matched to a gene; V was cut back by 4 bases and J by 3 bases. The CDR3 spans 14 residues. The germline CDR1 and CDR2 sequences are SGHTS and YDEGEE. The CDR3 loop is CASSSLQGYYGYTF. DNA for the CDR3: TGTGCCAGCAGCAGCCTACAGGGGTACTATGGCTACACCTTC.

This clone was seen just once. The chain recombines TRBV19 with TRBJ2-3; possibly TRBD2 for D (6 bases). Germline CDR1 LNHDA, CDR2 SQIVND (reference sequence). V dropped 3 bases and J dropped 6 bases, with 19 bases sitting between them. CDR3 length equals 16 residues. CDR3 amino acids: CASSILIQAGMDTQYF. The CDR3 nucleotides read TGTGCCAGTAGTATTCTAATACAGGCGGGGATGGATACGCAGTATTTT.

The CDR3 spells CASSQGVSSGNTIYF. The CDR3, as DNA: TGTGCCAGCAGTCAGGGGGTCAGCTCTGGAAACACCATATATTTT. The chain has TRBV6-5 and TRBJ1-3; 7 nucleotides line up with TRBD1. CDR1 is MNHEY, CDR2 SVGAGI, per germline. V trimming: 5 bases; J trimming: 0 bases; junction bases outside the gene matches: 4. The CDR3 is 15 residues long.

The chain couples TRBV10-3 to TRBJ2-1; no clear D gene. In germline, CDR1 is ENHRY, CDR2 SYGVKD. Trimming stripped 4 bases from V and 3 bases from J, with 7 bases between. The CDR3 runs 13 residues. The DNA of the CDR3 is TGTGCCATCAGTGTACTCTTCTACAATGAGCAGTTCTTC. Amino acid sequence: CAISVLFYNEQFF.

As DNA, the CDR3 is TGTGCCAGCAACTGGGGAGGGTTGGGCACTGAAGCTTTCTTT. Amino acid sequence: CASNWGGLGTEAFF. The chain joins TRBV11-3 to TRBJ1-1; D is unclear. Trimming took 7 bases from V and 4 from J, leaving 16 bases between them. CDR1 SGHNT and CDR2 YENEEA come from the germline V gene. The CDR3 is 14 amino acids.

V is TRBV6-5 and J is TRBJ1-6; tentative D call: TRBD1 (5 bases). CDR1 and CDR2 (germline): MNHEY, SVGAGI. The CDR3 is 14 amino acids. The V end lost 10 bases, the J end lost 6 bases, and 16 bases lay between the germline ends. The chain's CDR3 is CATRDGQRNSPLHF. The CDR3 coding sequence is TGTGCCACCCGGGACGGGCAACGTAATTCACCCCTCCACTTT.

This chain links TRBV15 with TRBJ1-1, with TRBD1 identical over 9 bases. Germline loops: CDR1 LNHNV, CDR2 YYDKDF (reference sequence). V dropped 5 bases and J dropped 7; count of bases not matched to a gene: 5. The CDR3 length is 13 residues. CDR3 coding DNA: TGTGCCACCAGCCGATCGGACAGGGGTGAAGCTTTCTTT. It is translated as CATSRSDRGEAFF. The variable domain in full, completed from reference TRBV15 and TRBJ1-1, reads DAMVIQNPRYQVTQFGKPVTLSCSQTLNHNVMYWYQQKSSQAPKLLFHYYDKDFNNEADTPDNFQSRRPNTSFCFLDIRSPGLGDTAMYLCATSRSDRGEAFFGQGTRLTVV.

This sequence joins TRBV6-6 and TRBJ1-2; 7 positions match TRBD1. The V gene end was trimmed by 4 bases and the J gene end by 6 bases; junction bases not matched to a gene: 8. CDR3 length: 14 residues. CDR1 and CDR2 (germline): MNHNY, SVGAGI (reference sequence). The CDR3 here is CASSLPGGSDGYTF. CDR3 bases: TGTGCCAGCAGTTTGCCAGGGGGTAGTGATGGCTACACCTTC.

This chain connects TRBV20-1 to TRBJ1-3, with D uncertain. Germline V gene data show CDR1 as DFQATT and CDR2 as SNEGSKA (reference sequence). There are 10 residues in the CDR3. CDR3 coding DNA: TGCGCCGCCGGTGGAAACACCATATATTTT. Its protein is CAAGGNTIYF.

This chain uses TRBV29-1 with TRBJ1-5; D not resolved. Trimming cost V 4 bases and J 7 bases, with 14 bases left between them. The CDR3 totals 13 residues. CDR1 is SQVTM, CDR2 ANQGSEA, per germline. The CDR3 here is CSVGSDWEQPQHF. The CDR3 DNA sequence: TGCAGCGTTGGCAGCGACTGGGAACAGCCCCAGCATTTT.

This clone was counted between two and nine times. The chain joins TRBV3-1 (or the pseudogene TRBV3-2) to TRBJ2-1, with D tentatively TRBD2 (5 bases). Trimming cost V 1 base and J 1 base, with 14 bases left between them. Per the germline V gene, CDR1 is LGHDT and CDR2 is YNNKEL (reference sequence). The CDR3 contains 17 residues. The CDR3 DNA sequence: TGTGCCAGCAGCCAAGTAGAGGCGGGTCTTTCCTACAATGAGCAGTTCTTC. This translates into CASSQVEAGLSYNEQFF.

CDR3 amino acids: CASSSSAWLARGEQYF. CDR3 in DNA: TGTGCCAGCAGCTCGTCGGCATGGCTAGCCCGCGGCGAGCAGTACTTC. J is TRBJ2-7 and V is TRBV3-1 (or the pseudogene TRBV3-2); perhaps TRBD2 as D (5 bases). Germline-derived CDR1 and CDR2 are LGHDT and YNNKEL (reference sequence). Trimming took 5 bases from V and 6 from J, leaving 23 bases between them. CDR3 size: 16 residues.

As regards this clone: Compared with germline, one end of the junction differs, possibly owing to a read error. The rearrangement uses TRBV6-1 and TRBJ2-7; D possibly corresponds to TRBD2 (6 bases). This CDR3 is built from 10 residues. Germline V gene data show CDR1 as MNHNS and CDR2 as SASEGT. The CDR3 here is CASSERGLLF. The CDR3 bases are TGTGCCAGCAGTGAAAGGGGACTGCTATTC.

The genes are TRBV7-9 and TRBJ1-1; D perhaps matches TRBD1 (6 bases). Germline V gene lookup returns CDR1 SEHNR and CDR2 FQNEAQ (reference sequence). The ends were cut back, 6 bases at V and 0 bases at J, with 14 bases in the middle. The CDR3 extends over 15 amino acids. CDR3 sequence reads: CASRGGQLLNTEAFF. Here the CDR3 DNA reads TGTGCCAGCAGAGGAGGACAGCTCTTGAACACTGAAGCTTTCTTT.